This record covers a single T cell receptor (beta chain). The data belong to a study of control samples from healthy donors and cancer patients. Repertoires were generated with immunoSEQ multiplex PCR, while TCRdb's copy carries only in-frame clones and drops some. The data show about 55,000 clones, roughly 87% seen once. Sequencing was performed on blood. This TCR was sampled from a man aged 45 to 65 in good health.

The CDR3 region is CASSYADTQYF. The CDR3 DNA is TGTGCCAGCAGCTATGCGGATACGCAGTATTTT. The V and J genes are TRBV7-9 and TRBJ2-3; D not certain. V was clipped by 4 bases and J by 6 bases, with 5 bases between them. The CDR3 totals 11 residues. Per the germline V gene, CDR1 is SEHNR and CDR2 is FQNEAQ (reference sequence).